A selection of T cell receptor beta chains follows, all from one sample in a study of low-dose radiotherapy and immunotherapy resistance in tumors. TCRdb reprocessed the reads via MiXCR and lists one record per CDR3 protein. The sample lists 30,000 to 50,000 distinct CDR3 sequences; 30% to 35% were seen once. The sequencing used PBMCs, collected before treatment. Every receptor here comes from a male donor with gallbladder cancer. The CDR3 runs from the conserved cysteine through the conserved F or W. Each record gives: V gene, D gene, clone size, CDR3 length, J gene, CDR3 DNA, CDR3 protein. The D gene is left open where the match is weak. The size field is filled for only some rows; it gives once, few, many or a size class.

v_call: TRBV20-1
d_call: -
clone_size: many
cdr3_length: 16
j_call: TRBJ2-1
cdr3_nt: TGCAGTGCTAGAATTTTTGGGCGGGGTACCTACAATGAGCAGTTCTTC
cdr3_aa: CSARIFGRGTYNEQFF

v_call: TRBV3-1
d_call: -
clone_size: many
cdr3_length: 16
j_call: TRBJ2-4
cdr3_nt: TGTGCCAGCAGCCAAGCTCTTATCGGACAAGAAAACATTCAGTACTTC
cdr3_aa: CASSQALIGQENIQYF

v_call: TRBV20-1
d_call: TRBD1
clone_size: many
cdr3_length: 13
j_call: TRBJ1-4
cdr3_nt: TGCAGTGTATGGGACAGGGGAATTGAAAAACTGTTTTTT
cdr3_aa: CSVWDRGIEKLFF

v_call: TRBV21-1
d_call: -
clone_size: many
cdr3_length: 20
j_call: TRBJ2-7
cdr3_nt: TGTGCCAGCAGCAAAAGCCCTAGGGTAGCGGGAAGGAAGGCGGTTTACGAGCAGTACTTC
cdr3_aa: CASSKSPRVAGRKAVYEQYF

v_call: TRBV20-1
d_call: -
clone_size: many
cdr3_length: 12
j_call: TRBJ2-5
cdr3_nt: TGCAGTGCTAGAAGGCGGGAAGAGACCCAGTACTTC
cdr3_aa: CSARRREETQYF

v_call: TRBV7-2
d_call: -
clone_size: many
cdr3_length: 15
j_call: TRBJ2-3
cdr3_nt: TGTGCCAGCAGCTTATTATCTCCTTCCACAGATACGCAGTATTTT
cdr3_aa: CASSLLSPSTDTQYF

v_call: TRBV20-1
d_call: -
clone_size: many
cdr3_length: 14
j_call: TRBJ1-2
cdr3_nt: TGCAGTGCTAGAGATTTGGGACAATTCTATGGCTACACCTTC
cdr3_aa: CSARDLGQFYGYTF

v_call: TRBV7-6
d_call: TRBD2
clone_size: once
cdr3_length: 16
j_call: TRBJ2-7
cdr3_nt: TGTGCCAGCAGCTTAGGTAGAAGCGGGGGGGCGTACGAGCAGTACTTC
cdr3_aa: CASSLGRSGGAYEQYF

v_call: TRBV7-8
d_call: TRBD1
clone_size: -
cdr3_length: 16
j_call: TRBJ1-3
cdr3_nt: TGTGCCAGCAGCTTACGGGACAGGGGGCCTGGAAACACCATATATTTT
cdr3_aa: CASSLRDRGPGNTIYF

v_call: TRBV5-1
d_call: TRBD2
clone_size: many
cdr3_length: 16
j_call: TRBJ2-3
cdr3_nt: TGCGCCAGCAGCTACTTGATTGCGGGAGACACAGATACGCAGTATTTT
cdr3_aa: CASSYLIAGDTDTQYF

v_call: TRBV29-1
d_call: TRBD1
clone_size: many
cdr3_length: 14
j_call: TRBJ2-5
cdr3_nt: TGCAGCGTTGTTGACAGGGGAGGAGTGGAGACCCAGTACTTC
cdr3_aa: CSVVDRGGVETQYF

v_call: TRBV5-1
d_call: TRBD2
clone_size: -
cdr3_length: 17
j_call: TRBJ2-3
cdr3_nt: TGTGCCAGCAGCTCACCCACTAGCGGGAGGGGGATGGATACGCAGTATTTT
cdr3_aa: CASSSPTSGRGMDTQYF

v_call: TRBV12-3/TRBV12-4
d_call: -
clone_size: many
cdr3_length: 15
j_call: TRBJ1-1
cdr3_nt: TGTGCCAGCAGTCCCCGGGGCGGGGCTGACACTGAAGCTTTCTTT
cdr3_aa: CASSPRGGADTEAFF

v_call: TRBV7-2
d_call: TRBD1
clone_size: -
cdr3_length: 14
j_call: TRBJ2-2
cdr3_nt: TGTGCCAGCAGCGGGACAGGGTACGGCGGGGAGCTGTTTTTT
cdr3_aa: CASSGTGYGGELFF

v_call: TRBV7-8
d_call: -
clone_size: many
cdr3_length: 15
j_call: TRBJ2-7
cdr3_nt: TGTGCCAGCAGCTTAGCTAGCGTCTCCTCCTACGAGCAGTACTTC
cdr3_aa: CASSLASVSSYEQYF

v_call: TRBV21-1
d_call: -
clone_size: many
cdr3_length: 16
j_call: TRBJ2-7
cdr3_nt: TGTGCCAGCAGCACCCCGGGACTACCAATCTCCTACGAGCAGTACTTC
cdr3_aa: CASSTPGLPISYEQYF

v_call: TRBV2
d_call: -
clone_size: -
cdr3_length: 14
j_call: TRBJ2-2
cdr3_nt: TGTGCCAGCAGGCGGACCATCAACACCGGGGAGCTGTTTTTT
cdr3_aa: CASRRTINTGELFF

v_call: TRBV24-1
d_call: TRBD1
clone_size: once
cdr3_length: 17
j_call: TRBJ1-5
cdr3_nt: TGTGCCACCAGTGATAGAGGAGGGGGCGAAGGCAATCAGCCCCAGCATTTT
cdr3_aa: CATSDRGGGEGNQPQHF

v_call: TRBV27
d_call: -
clone_size: -
cdr3_length: 14
j_call: TRBJ2-2
cdr3_nt: TGTGCCAGCAGTCGGATCAGGGTGTACGGGGAGCTGTTTTTT
cdr3_aa: CASSRIRVYGELFF

v_call: TRBV10-3
d_call: -
clone_size: -
cdr3_length: 17
j_call: TRBJ2-1
cdr3_nt: TGTGCCATCAGTGAGTTTAAGACCCAGAGGTCCTACAATGAGCAGTTCTTC
cdr3_aa: CAISEFKTQRSYNEQFF

v_call: TRBV11-2
d_call: -
clone_size: many
cdr3_length: 16
j_call: TRBJ2-2
cdr3_nt: TGTGCCAGCATCAGGCGGGCAGGATCCTACACCGGGGAGCTGTTTTTT
cdr3_aa: CASIRRAGSYTGELFF

v_call: TRBV5-6
d_call: TRBD1
clone_size: many
cdr3_length: 14
j_call: TRBJ2-5
cdr3_nt: TGTGCCAGCAGCTCCGGACAGGAACAAGAGACCCAGTACTTC
cdr3_aa: CASSSGQEQETQYF

v_call: TRBV29-1
d_call: TRBD1
clone_size: many
cdr3_length: 13
j_call: TRBJ1-1
cdr3_nt: TGCAGCTTAGGGACAGGGGGAATCACTGAAGCTTTCTTT
cdr3_aa: CSLGTGGITEAFF

v_call: TRBV10-1
d_call: -
clone_size: many
cdr3_length: 13
j_call: TRBJ2-7
cdr3_nt: TGCGCCAGCAGTAAAAAAAGGGTTTCCGAGCAGTACTTC
cdr3_aa: CASSKKRVSEQYF

v_call: TRBV9
d_call: -
clone_size: -
cdr3_length: 16
j_call: TRBJ2-3
cdr3_nt: TGTGCCAGCAGCCCCCGTCTTGAGGGAACGACAGATACGCAGTATTTT
cdr3_aa: CASSPRLEGTTDTQYF

v_call: TRBV7-3
d_call: TRBD2
clone_size: -
cdr3_length: 15
j_call: TRBJ2-1
cdr3_nt: TGTGCCAGCAGCCCCCTGCGGGAGTCCCCCAATGAGCAGTTCTTC
cdr3_aa: CASSPLRESPNEQFF

v_call: TRBV28
d_call: -
clone_size: -
cdr3_length: 14
j_call: TRBJ1-5
cdr3_nt: TGTGCCAGCAGTTTCTGGCAGGGACATCAGCCCCAGCATTTT
cdr3_aa: CASSFWQGHQPQHF

v_call: TRBV5-4
d_call: -
clone_size: -
cdr3_length: 13
j_call: TRBJ2-1
cdr3_nt: TGTGCCAGCAGCTTGGCCGGGCCCAATGAGCAGTTCTTC
cdr3_aa: CASSLAGPNEQFF

v_call: TRBV16
d_call: -
clone_size: few
cdr3_length: 15
j_call: TRBJ2-7
cdr3_nt: TGTGCCAGCAGCCAATCTCCGGGGCTAATCTACGAGCAGTACTTC
cdr3_aa: CASSQSPGLIYEQYF

v_call: TRBV28
d_call: -
clone_size: medium-sized
cdr3_length: 14
j_call: TRBJ1-5
cdr3_nt: TGTGCCAGCAGTTTTCAGGGTGGTGGTTCCCCCCAGCATTTT
cdr3_aa: CASSFQGGGSPQHF